This T cell receptor (beta chain) is drawn from a study of cytomegalovirus exposure and HLA in healthy donors. As for the study in general: Earlier results showed approximately 110 million unique TCR beta sequences derived from approximately 170 million T cells. As released early, the data held some 80 million unique TCRs from HLA-typed donors. Study-level findings and limits: Reports credit the classifier with highly specific, highly sensitive diagnosis of cytomegalovirus status.

The PCR made use of 60 Vbeta and 13 Jbeta primers. Clones were read by immunoSEQ multiplex PCR, and TCRdb kept only the in-frame ones, dropping some. The data contain 85,000 to 120,000 clones, about two thirds of them singletons. As to this clone: Its antigen is currently unknown.

This CDR3 contains 16 residues. The J segment lost 4 bases and the V segment lost 3 bases, leaving 3 bases of the junction unmatched. Per the germline V gene, CDR1 is SGHNT and CDR2 is YENEEA. Sequencing was carried out using PBMCs. The sequence was collected from a boy between 10 and 17 years old in good health and CMV-seronegative. V usage is TRBV11-3 and J usage is TRBJ2-1; 13 nucleotides match TRBD2. The CDR3 DNA follows: TGTGCCAGCAGCTTGGGGACTAGCGGGGTATACAATGAGCAGTTCTTC. This codes for CASSLGTSGVYNEQFF.